The clone carrying this T cell receptor beta chain has a count of ten or more. This record comes from a study of regulatory T cells in long-lasting Graves disease. The germline V gene has CDR1 LGHDT and CDR2 YNNKEL (reference sequence). The CDR3 loop spans 12 amino acids. Trimming removed 3 bases at V and 5 bases at J, with 7 bases between. Time point defined: persistent/refractory GD, antithyroid drugs over 5 years with positive TRAb. PBMC RNA served as the TCR library source. Patients with Graves' disease were diagnosed by American Thyroid Association guidelines. Arm-PCR of CDR3 regions and iRepertoire HTBI primers were the basis on which TCR beta libraries were built. One entry per CDR3 protein, called by TCRdb with MiXCR from the multiplex PCR reads. Of about 430,000 distinct CDR3 sequences in the sample, around 23% were seen once.

The TCR sequence derives from a female donor with Graves disease. Sample: peripheral blood mononuclear cells (PBMCs), taken when the disease was refractory, from a patient treated with antithyroid drugs. The chain joins TRBV3-1 to TRBJ1-2; D not resolved. CDR3 in amino acids: CASSHREYGYTF. CDR3 DNA sequence: TGTGCCAGCAGCCATAGAGAATATGGCTACACCTTC.